This TCR beta chain was recovered during a study of blood T cell repertoires in COVID-19. For the study at large: Material from acute and convalescent COVID-19 was sourced from the United States, Italy and Spain. The cDNA or gDNA used as material had been derived from T cells, B-cell-depleted T cells, or PBMCs.

Germline V CDR1 and CDR2: KGHDR, SFDVKD. V shed 3 bases, J shed 3 bases, and the junction held 9 bases outside the gene matches. CDR3 length: 17 residues. As processed by the authors: Reference gene primer amplification gave estimated nucleated cell counts. This table comes from immunoSEQ multiplex PCR, and its TCRdb copy is limited to in-frame clones, with some not included. The V and J calls and the clone size are those of that table, but D and trimming were determined from the DNA. The table has around 60,000 clones, roughly 90% seen once. This TCR was recovered from a middle-aged man with active COVID-19. Sequencing used peripheral blood. V gene TRBV24-1 combines with J gene TRBJ2-2; 7 bases are a match to TRBD1. The CDR3 here is CATSDPNWTGHTGELFF. For the CDR3, the DNA is TGTGCCACCAGTGATCCCAACTGGACAGGTCACACCGGGGAGCTGTTTTTT.